This section outlines one T cell receptor beta chain sequence together with its context. The data belong to a study of cytomegalovirus exposure and HLA in healthy donors. PCR used 60 Vbeta primers and 13 Jbeta primers. The data were produced by immunoSEQ multiplex PCR, yet TCRdb's version contains in-frame clones alone and is incomplete. The table has roughly 120,000 clones, under 80% seen once. The TCR was taken from a woman aged 55-75 years in good health and CMV-seropositive. The sequencing sample was made of PBMCs.

Written as DNA, the CDR3 is TGTGCCAGCAGGGGACTGGAGTACCAAGAGACCCAGTACTTC. Encoded protein: CASRGLEYQETQYF. The J gene is TRBJ2-5, the V gene TRBV6-5; TRBD2 is a possible D gene (6 bases). V was clipped by 6 bases and J by 0 bases, with 11 bases between them. Germline V gene data show CDR1 as MNHEY and CDR2 as SVGAGI. The CDR3 sequence is 14 residues long.